A selection of T cell receptor beta chains follows, all from one sample in a study of Graves' ophthalmopathy and Graves' hyperthyroidism. TCRdb reprocessed the multiplex PCR reads via MiXCR and lists one record per CDR3 protein. Here the sample spans around 1,000,000 distinct CDR3 sequences, approximately 35% being singletons. The sample was peripheral blood or thyroid tissue (not recorded which). The source is an adult man with Graves' hyperthyroidism. Both conserved end residues are part of each CDR3. The D gene is left open where the match is weak. Clone sizes are given selectively: once, few, many, or a class where the clone is expanded.

D	V	J	size	DNA	CDR3
-	TRBV29-1	TRBJ1-1	many	TGCAGCGTTGCAGTAGTGGGCACTGAAGCTTTCTTT	CSVAVVGTEAFF
-	TRBV7-9	TRBJ2-3	-	TGTGCCAGCAGCTCCGACTTAGGGGGAGTCACAGATACGCAGTATTTT	CASSSDLGGVTDTQYF
-	TRBV27	TRBJ2-7	few	TGTGCCAGCAGTTTAGGGGGGGGCCAAACCTACGAGCAGTACTTC	CASSLGGGQTYEQYF
-	TRBV25-1	TRBJ2-7	once	TGTGCCAGCAGTGACCAGCACTTCGGCGGGACGGACCACGAGCAGTACTTC	CASSDQHFGGTDHEQYF
-	TRBV6-1	TRBJ2-7	-	TGTGCCAGCAGTGCAAACGTAAGGTTCTCCTACGAGCAGTACTTC	CASSANVRFSYEQYF
TRBD1	TRBV25-1	TRBJ1-1	-	TGTGCCAGCCAGGGACAGGGAATGAACACTGAAGCTTTCTTT	CASQGQGMNTEAFF
-	TRBV20-1	TRBJ1-2	-	TGCAGTGCGGGGCCGGCTAACTATGGCTACACCTTC	CSAGPANYGYTF
-	TRBV20-1	TRBJ2-5	many	TGCAGTGCTAGAGAGTTGGGCAGACAAGAGACCCAGTACTTC	CSARELGRQETQYF
-	TRBV29-1	TRBJ1-1	many	TGCAGCGTTGATCATAGAGGAAACACTGAAGCTTTCTTT	CSVDHRGNTEAFF
-	TRBV13	TRBJ1-1	few	TGTGCCAGCAGCTTAGATTCGTCCGCTGAAGCTTTCTTT	CASSLDSSAEAFF
TRBD1	TRBV29-1	TRBJ2-2	-	TGCAGCGTAAGGACAGGGGTCGGGGAGCTGTTTTTT	CSVRTGVGELFF
-	TRBV4-3	TRBJ1-2	many	TGCGCCAGCAGCCAAGACAGGGACGATGGCTACACCTTC	CASSQDRDDGYTF
TRBD1	TRBV25-1	TRBJ1-2	-	TGTGCCTGCAGCTCAAAACAGGGGGACTATGGCTACACCTTC	CACSSKQGDYGYTF
TRBD2	TRBV15	TRBJ2-3	-	TGTGCCACCAGCAGAGATATGGCTAGCGGGGATACGCAGTATTTT	CATSRDMASGDTQYF
-	TRBV7-9	TRBJ1-2	many	TGTGCCAGCAGCTCAAATGGACAGCACAACTATGGCTACACCTTC	CASSSNGQHNYGYTF
TRBD2	TRBV18	TRBJ2-5	-	TGTGCCAGCTCACCACCGAGACCGGGACTAGCGGGTAAAGAGACCCAGTACTTC	CASSPPRPGLAGKETQYF
-	TRBV6-2/TRBV6-3	TRBJ1-5	-	TGTGCCAGCACCCCAGGTGGGGGAGGGCGTCAGCCCCAGCATTTT	CASTPGGGGRQPQHF
TRBD1	TRBV7-3	TRBJ2-2	few	TGTGCCAGCAGTCCCGGACAGGGGCCGAACACCGGGGAGCTGTTTTTT	CASSPGQGPNTGELFF
-	TRBV29-1	TRBJ1-4	many	TGCAGCGTCAACACAGCAACTAATGAAAAACTGTTTTTT	CSVNTATNEKLFF
-	TRBV5-8	TRBJ2-5	-	TGTGCCAGCAGCTTGGGTGGCGTGCGATCACCCCAAGAGACCCAGTACTTC	CASSLGGVRSPQETQYF
-	TRBV5-1	TRBJ2-2	-	TGCGCCAGCAGCGAGGGACGCTCGAACACCGGGGAGCTGTTTTTT	CASSEGRSNTGELFF
TRBD2	TRBV11-3	TRBJ2-4	-	TGTGCCAGCAGCCCAGGCGGGGGTCTCAAAAACATTCAGTACTTC	CASSPGGGLKNIQYF
-	TRBV20-1	TRBJ1-1	-	TGCAGTGCTAGAAAACCGGGAGTTGAAGCTTTCTTT	CSARKPGVEAFF
TRBD1	TRBV12-3/TRBV12-4	TRBJ1-5	many	TGTGCCAGCAGCTTCACAGGGGGCAATCAGCCCCAGCATTTT	CASSFTGGNQPQHF
-	TRBV5-4	TRBJ2-5	-	TGTGCCAGCAGCCCCGGGTCAGGGGCCCAAGAGACCCAGTACTTC	CASSPGSGAQETQYF
-	TRBV29-1	TRBJ2-7	few	TGCAGCGTTGAATACCGGTTGGAGCAGTACTTC	CSVEYRLEQYF
TRBD2	TRBV12-3/TRBV12-4	TRBJ2-5	many	TGTGCCAGCAGTCCTCTGGCGGGGGGTATCGAGACCCAGTACTTC	CASSPLAGGIETQYF
-	TRBV14	TRBJ2-5	few	TGTGCCAGCAGCCCATGGGGGGGGCAGATCCAAGAGACCCAGTACTTC	CASSPWGGQIQETQYF
TRBD1	TRBV12-3/TRBV12-4	TRBJ2-5	many	TGTGCCAGCAACCAGGACAGGGACGGGGAGACCCAGTACTTC	CASNQDRDGETQYF
-	TRBV10-3	TRBJ2-5	-	TGTGCCATCAGTAAGTCGGGGACGGACCCCTCCGCGGACCAGTACTTC	CAISKSGTDPSADQYF
-	TRBV11-2	TRBJ2-5	-	TGTGCCAGCAGCTCTGAATCAGAGACCCAGTACTTC	CASSSESETQYF
TRBD2	TRBV2	TRBJ2-7	-	TGTGCCAGCACCCCGCCTTCGGTAGCGGGACTCTACGAGCAGTACTTC	CASTPPSVAGLYEQYF
-	TRBV9	TRBJ2-7	-	TGTGCCAGCAGCGCAGAACAGGGCCCTCGCGAGCAGTACTTC	CASSAEQGPREQYF
-	TRBV29-1	TRBJ2-5	once	TGCAGCCCAAGGATCGGCCAGGGGGGCGAGACCCAGTACTTC	CSPRIGQGGETQYF
-	TRBV10-3	TRBJ2-7	few	TGTGCCATCAGTGAGTGGGCCCCGACGTCAGGCCCGGTAAATTACGAGCAGTACTTC	CAISEWAPTSGPVNYEQYF
-	TRBV7-8	TRBJ2-5	few	TGCGCCAGCAGCCGCCCTAGCCCGGGAAAAGAGACCCAGTACTTC	CASSRPSPGKETQYF
-	TRBV29-1	TRBJ1-2	-	TGCAGCGTTGAGCGGGGCCAAGATGGCTACACCTTC	CSVERGQDGYTF
-	TRBV5-1	TRBJ1-6	-	TGCGCCAGCAGGGCTACAGCTAATTCACCCCTCCACTTT	CASRATANSPLHF
TRBD1	TRBV20-1	TRBJ2-7	once	TGCAGTGCTATGAGGACAGGGGACGAGCAGTACTTC	CSAMRTGDEQYF
TRBD1	TRBV5-1	TRBJ2-7	-	TGCGCCAGCAGCTTATCTTGGGACAGGAAAGCCTACGAGCAGTACTTC	CASSLSWDRKAYEQYF
-	TRBV28	TRBJ1-2	-	TGTGCCAGCAGAACGCAGGGGTCCAACGGCTACACCTTC	CASRTQGSNGYTF
TRBD1	TRBV25-1	TRBJ1-1	-	TGTGCCAGCAGCCGCACCGGGACAGGGGGCTTCACTGAAGCTTTCTTT	CASSRTGTGGFTEAFF
TRBD1	TRBV14	TRBJ1-3	many	TGTGCCAGCAGCCCGTCTCGGGACAGGGGAGGAAACACCATATATTTT	CASSPSRDRGGNTIYF
TRBD2	TRBV20-1	TRBJ2-7	few	TGCAGTGCTAAGGGACTAACGGGAGGTGACTACGAGCAGTACTTC	CSAKGLTGGDYEQYF
-	TRBV12-3/TRBV12-4	TRBJ1-6	many	TGTGCCAGCAGTCCCCGAGGCAGGGGACGTTCACCCCTCCACTTT	CASSPRGRGRSPLHF
-	TRBV20-1	TRBJ2-7	few	TGCAGTGGAAGTAGGGACTCCAACACCGGGGAGCTGTACTTC	CSGSRDSNTGELYF
-	TRBV10-3	TRBJ1-2	-	TGTGCCATCAGTGAGTCGATCTCAGGTCTTCACCCACGGAGCAATACGGATGGCTACACCTTC	CAISESISGLHPRSNTDGYTF
-	TRBV7-7	TRBJ1-2	-	TGTGCCAGCAGCTTCGACATGGCCGCTAACTATGGCTACACCTTC	CASSFDMAANYGYTF
-	TRBV7-2	TRBJ1-5	-	TGTGCCAGCAGCCCGGGACACCAAGGGAATCAGCCCCAGCATTTT	CASSPGHQGNQPQHF
TRBD1	TRBV6-6	TRBJ1-6	-	TGTGCCAGCAGTTCCTCGGACAGGGTTGGCTCACCCCTCCACTTT	CASSSSDRVGSPLHF
TRBD2	TRBV7-2	TRBJ2-6	many	TGTGCCAGCAGTATTAGCGGGGCTGGGGCCAACGTCCTGACTTTC	CASSISGAGANVLTF
TRBD1	TRBV27	TRBJ2-2	-	TGTGCCAGCCACGCATCGGACAGGGGGACCGGGGAGCTGTTTTTT	CASHASDRGTGELFF
-	TRBV3-1	TRBJ1-1	once	TGTGCCAGCAGCCAAGCCCCGGGCCTCGGAGGGAAGAACACTGAAGCTTTCTTT	CASSQAPGLGGKNTEAFF
-	TRBV7-6	TRBJ1-3	many	TGTGCCACCGATCCGACAGGCTCTGGAAACACCATATATTTT	CATDPTGSGNTIYF